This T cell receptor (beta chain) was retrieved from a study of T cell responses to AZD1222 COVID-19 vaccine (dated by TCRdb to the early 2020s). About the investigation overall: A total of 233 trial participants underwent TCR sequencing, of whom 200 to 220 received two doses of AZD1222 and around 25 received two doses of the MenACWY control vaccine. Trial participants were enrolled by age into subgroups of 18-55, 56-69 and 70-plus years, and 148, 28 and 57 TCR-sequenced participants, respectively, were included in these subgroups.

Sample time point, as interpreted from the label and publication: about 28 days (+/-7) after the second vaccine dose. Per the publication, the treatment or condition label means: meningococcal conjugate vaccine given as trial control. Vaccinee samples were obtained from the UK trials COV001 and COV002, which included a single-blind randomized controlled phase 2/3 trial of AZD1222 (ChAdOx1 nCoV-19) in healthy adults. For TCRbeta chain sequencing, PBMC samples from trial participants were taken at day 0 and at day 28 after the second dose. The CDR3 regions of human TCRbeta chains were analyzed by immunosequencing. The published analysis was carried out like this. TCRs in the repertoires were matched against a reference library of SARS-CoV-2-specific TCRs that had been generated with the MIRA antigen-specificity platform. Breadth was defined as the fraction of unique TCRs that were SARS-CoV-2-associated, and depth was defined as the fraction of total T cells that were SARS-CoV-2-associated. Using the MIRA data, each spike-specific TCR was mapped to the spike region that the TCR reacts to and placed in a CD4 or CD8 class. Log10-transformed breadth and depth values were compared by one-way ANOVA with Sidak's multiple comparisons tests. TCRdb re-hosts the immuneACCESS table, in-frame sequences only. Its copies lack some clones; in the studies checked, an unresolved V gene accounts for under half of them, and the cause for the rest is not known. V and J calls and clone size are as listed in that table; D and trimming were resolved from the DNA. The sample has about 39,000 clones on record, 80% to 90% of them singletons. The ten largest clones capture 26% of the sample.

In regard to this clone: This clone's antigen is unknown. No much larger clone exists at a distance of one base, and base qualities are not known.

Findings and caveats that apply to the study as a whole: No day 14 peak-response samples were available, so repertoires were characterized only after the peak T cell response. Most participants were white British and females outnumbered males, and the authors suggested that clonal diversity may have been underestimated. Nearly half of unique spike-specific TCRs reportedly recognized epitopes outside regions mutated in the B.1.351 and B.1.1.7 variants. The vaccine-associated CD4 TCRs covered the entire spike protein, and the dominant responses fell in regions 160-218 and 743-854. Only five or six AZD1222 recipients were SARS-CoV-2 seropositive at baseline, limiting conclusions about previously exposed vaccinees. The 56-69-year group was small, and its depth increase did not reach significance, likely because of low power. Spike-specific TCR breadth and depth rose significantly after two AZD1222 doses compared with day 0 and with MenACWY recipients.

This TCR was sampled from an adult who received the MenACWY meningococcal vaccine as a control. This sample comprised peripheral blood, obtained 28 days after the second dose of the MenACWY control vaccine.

The CDR3 region has the sequence CASSQERTASRTEAFF. The bases are TGTGCCAGCAGCCAAGAAAGGACGGCCAGTAGGACTGAAGCTTTCTTT. The chain couples TRBV3-1 (or the pseudogene TRBV3-2) to TRBJ1-1, with the identity of the D gene unclear. V is clipped by 0 bases and J by 5 bases, and the sequence between their germline boundaries is 16 bases long. From cysteine to phenylalanine, the CDR3 is 16 amino acids long. This entry keeps only the CDR3 DNA: 48 bases, framed from base 1. Via the germline V gene (reference sequence), CDR1 is LGHDT and CDR2 YNNKEL.